The source of this T cell receptor (beta chain) is a study of shared clonotypes between healthy human individuals. Execution of the assay was at deep level. DNA at about 190 ng, about 30,000 T cell genomes, went into sorted-subset replicate PCRs. Sequencing used immunoSEQ multiplex PCR; TCRdb keeps in-frame clones, though not all of them. The sample holds over a million clones; approximately 98% are singletons and the top ten take 0.45%. This clone showed up just a few times. As yet, its antigen is unknown. Points from the study as a whole: Having only a few donors restricted how much genetic and exposure-history diversity was captured. The rarefaction results pointed to incomplete sorted-subset sequencing despite large depth.

Sequencing was performed on naive CD4+ T cells sorted from blood. Stated subset: CD45RA+ positively selected. This receptor was identified in a man aged 25 to 40 in good health.

The CDR3 DNA sequence: TGTGCCAGCAGTGACGGGGTACGGGGCTATGGCTACACCTTC. Translation gives CASSDGVRGYGYTF. J is TRBJ1-2 and V is TRBV25-1; unclear D gene. This CDR3 has 14 residues. Germline V gene lookup returns CDR1 MGHDK and CDR2 SYGVNS. V gave up 3 bases and J gave up 4 bases, with 12 bases separating them.